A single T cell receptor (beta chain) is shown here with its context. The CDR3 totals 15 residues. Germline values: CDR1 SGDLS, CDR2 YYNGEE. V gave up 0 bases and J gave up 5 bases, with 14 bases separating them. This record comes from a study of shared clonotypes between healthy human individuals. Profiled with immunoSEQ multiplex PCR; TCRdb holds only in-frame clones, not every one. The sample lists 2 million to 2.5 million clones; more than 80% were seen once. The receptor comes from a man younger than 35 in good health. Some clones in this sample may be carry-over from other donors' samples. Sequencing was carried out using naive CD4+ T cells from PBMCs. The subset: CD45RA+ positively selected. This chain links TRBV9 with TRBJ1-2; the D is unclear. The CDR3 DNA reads TGTGCCAGCAGCGTAGGGATGAGCGATTTATATGGCTACACCTTC. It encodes CASSVGMSDLYGYTF. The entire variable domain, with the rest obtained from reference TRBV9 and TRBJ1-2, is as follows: DSGVTQTPKHLITATGQRVTLRCSPRSGDLSVYWYQQSLDQGLQFLIQYYNGEERAKGNILERFSAQQFPDLHSELNLSSLELGDSALYFCASSVGMSDLYGYTFGSGTRLTVV.